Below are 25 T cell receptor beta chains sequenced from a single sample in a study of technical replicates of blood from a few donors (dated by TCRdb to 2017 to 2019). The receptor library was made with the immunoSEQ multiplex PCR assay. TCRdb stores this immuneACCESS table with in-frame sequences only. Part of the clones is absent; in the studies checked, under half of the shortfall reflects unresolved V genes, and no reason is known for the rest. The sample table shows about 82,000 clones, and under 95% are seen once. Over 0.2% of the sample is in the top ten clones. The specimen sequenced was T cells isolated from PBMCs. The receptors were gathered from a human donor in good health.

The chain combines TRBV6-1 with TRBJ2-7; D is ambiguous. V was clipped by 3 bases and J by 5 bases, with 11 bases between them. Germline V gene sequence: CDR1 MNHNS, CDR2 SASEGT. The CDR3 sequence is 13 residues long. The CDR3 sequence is CASSDTVGDEQYF. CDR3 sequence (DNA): TGTGCCAGCAGTGATACGGTTGGTGACGAGCAGTACTTC.

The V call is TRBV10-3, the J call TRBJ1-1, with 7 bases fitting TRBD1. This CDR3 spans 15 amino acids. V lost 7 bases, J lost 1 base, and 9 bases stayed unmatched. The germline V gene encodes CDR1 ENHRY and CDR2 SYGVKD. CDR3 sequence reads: CAITRGGQQNTEAFF. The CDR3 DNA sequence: TGTGCCATCACCCGTGGGGGACAGCAGAACACTGAAGCTTTCTTT.

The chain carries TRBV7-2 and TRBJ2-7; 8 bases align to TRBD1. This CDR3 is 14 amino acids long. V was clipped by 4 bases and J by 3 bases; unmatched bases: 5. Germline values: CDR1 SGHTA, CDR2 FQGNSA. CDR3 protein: CASSSADRVYEQYF. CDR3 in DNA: TGTGCCAGCAGCTCGGCGGACAGGGTCTACGAGCAGTACTTC.

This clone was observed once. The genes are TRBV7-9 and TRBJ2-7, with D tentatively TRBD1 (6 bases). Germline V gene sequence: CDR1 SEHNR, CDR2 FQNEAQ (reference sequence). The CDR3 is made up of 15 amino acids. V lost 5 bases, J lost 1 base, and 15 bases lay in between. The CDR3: CASSKPTRGSYEQYF. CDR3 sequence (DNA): TGTGCCAGCAGCAAACCCACCAGGGGTTCCTACGAGCAGTACTTC. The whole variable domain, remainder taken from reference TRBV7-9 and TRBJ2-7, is DTGVSQNPRHKITKRGQNVTFRCDPISEHNRLYWYRQTLGQGPEFLTYFQNEAQLEKSRLLSDRFSAERPKGSFSTLEIQRTEQGDSAMYLCASSKPTRGSYEQYFGPGTRLTVT.

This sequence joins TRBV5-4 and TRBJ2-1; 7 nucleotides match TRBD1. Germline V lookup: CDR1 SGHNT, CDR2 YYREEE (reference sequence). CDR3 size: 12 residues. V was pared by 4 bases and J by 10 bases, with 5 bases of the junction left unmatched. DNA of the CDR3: TGTGCCAGCAGCAACAACAGGGGAGAGCAGTTCTTC. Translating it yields CASSNNRGEQFF.

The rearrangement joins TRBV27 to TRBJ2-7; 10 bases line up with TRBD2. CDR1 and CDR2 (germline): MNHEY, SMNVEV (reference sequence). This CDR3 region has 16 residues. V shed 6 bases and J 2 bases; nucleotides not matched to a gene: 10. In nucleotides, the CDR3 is TGTGCCAGCAGCGCCCCCCGGAGCGGGAGGGCCTACGAGCAGTACTTC. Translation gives CASSAPRSGRAYEQYF.

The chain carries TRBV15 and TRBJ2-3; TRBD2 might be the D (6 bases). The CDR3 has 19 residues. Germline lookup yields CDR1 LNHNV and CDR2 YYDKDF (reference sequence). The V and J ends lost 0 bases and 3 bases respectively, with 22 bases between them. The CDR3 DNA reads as TGTGCCACCAGCAGAGATAGGAGGGAGAGTGGGGGGTGGACAGATACGCAGTATTTT. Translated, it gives CATSRDRRESGGWTDTQYF.

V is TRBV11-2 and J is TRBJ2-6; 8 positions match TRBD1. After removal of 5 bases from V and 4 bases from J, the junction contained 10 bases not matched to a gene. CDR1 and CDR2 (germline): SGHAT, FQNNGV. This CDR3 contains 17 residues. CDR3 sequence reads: CASSHTADRAGANVLTF. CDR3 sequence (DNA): TGTGCCAGCAGCCATACCGCGGACAGGGCCGGGGCCAACGTCCTGACTTTC.

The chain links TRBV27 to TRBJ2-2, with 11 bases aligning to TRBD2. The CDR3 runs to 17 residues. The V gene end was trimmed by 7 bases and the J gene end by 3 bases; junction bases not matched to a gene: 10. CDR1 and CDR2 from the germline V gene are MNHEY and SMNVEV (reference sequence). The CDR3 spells CASTIGLAGGYTGELFF. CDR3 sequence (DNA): TGTGCCAGCACCATCGGACTAGCGGGCGGGTACACCGGGGAGCTGTTTTTT.

The CDR3 sequence: CAIQIYNEKLFF. The CDR3, as DNA: TGTGCCATTCAGATTTATAATGAAAAACTGTTTTTT. The J gene is TRBJ1-4, the V gene TRBV2, with no clear D. With 10 bases removed from V and 4 bases from J, the gap between germline ends came to 10 bases. The germline gives CDR1 SNHLY, CDR2 FYNNEI. The CDR3 consists of 12 residues.

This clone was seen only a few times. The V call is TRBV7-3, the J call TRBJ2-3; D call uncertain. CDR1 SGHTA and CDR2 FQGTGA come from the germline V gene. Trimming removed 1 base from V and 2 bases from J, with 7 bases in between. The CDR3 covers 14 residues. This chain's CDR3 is CASSLNANTDTQYF. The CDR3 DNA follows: TGTGCCAGCAGCTTAAACGCTAACACAGATACGCAGTATTTT.

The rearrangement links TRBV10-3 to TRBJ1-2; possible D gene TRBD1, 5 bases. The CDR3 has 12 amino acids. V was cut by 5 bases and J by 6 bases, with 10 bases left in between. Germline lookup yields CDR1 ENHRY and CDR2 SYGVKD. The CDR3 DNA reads TGTGCCATCAGTTCCGGGACTGATGGCTACACCTTC. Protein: CAISSGTDGYTF.

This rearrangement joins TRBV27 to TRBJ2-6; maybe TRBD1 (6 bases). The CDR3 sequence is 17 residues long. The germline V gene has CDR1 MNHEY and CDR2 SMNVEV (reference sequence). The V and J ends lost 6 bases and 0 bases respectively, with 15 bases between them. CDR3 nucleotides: TGTGCCAGCAGGGTCGGACAGTTGGACTCTGGGGCCAACGTCCTGACTTTC. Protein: CASRVGQLDSGANVLTF.

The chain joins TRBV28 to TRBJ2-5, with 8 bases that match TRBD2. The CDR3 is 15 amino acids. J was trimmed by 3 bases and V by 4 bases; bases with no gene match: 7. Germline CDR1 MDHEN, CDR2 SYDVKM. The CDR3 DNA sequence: TGTGCCAGCAGTTCCTCGGGAGCGGGAGAAGAGACCCAGTACTTC. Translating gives CASSSSGAGEETQYF.

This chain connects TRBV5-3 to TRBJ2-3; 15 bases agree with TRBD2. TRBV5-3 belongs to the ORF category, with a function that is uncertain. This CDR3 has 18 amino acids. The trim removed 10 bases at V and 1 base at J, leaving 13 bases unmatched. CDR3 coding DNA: TGTGCCTTACTCCTTTGGACTAGCGGGGGGGGAGGCACAGATACGCAGTATTTT. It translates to CALLLWTSGGGGTDTQYF.

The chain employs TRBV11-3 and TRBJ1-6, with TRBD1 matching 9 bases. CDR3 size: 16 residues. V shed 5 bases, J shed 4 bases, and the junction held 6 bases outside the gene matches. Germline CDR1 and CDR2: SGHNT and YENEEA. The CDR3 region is CASSQGQGSYNSPLHF. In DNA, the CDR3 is TGTGCCAGCAGCCAAGGACAGGGGTCTTATAATTCACCCCTCCACTTT.

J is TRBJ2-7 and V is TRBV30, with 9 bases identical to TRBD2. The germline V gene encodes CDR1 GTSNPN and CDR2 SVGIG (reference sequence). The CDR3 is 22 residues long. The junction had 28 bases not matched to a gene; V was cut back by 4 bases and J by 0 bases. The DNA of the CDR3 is TGTGCCTGGATTAGTAAAGGAGTACCTGCTCGGCAAGCGGGGGGAAGCTCCTACGAGCAGTACTTC. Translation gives CAWISKGVPARQAGGSSYEQYF.

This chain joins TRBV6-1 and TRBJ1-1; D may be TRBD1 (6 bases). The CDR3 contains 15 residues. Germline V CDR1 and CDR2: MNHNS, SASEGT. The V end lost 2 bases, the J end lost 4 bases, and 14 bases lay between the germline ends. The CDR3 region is CASSELDGRGTEAFF. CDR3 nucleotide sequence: TGTGCCAGCAGTGAATTGGACGGCAGGGGCACTGAAGCTTTCTTT.

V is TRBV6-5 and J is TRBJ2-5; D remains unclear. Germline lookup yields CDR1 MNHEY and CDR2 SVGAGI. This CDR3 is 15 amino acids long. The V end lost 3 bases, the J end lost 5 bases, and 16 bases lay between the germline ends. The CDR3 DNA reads TGTGCCAGCAGTTATACGGTCCTTCTGAAGGAGACCCAGTACTTC. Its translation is CASSYTVLLKETQYF.

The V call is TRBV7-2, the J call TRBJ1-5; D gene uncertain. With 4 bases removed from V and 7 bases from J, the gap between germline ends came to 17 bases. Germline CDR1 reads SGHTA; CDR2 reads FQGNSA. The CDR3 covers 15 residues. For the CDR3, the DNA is TGTGCCAGCAGCTCCCCGAAGCTACGTAGCCAGCCCCAGCATTTT. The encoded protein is CASSSPKLRSQPQHF.

For the CDR3, the DNA is TGTGCCAGCAGTGCGGGCTTAGGGGAGGGAGATAACGAGCAGTACTTC. Protein sequence: CASSAGLGEGDNEQYF. J is TRBJ2-7 and V is TRBV2, with 7 nucleotides matching TRBD2. Germline CDR1 SNHLY, CDR2 FYNNEI. CDR3 size: 16 residues. V was pared by 4 bases and J by 5 bases, with 14 bases of the junction left unmatched.

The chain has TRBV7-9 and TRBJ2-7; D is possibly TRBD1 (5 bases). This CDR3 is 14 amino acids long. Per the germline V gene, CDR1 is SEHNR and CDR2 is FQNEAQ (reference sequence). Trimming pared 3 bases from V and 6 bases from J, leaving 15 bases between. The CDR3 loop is CASSLDWGRSEQYF. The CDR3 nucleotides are TGTGCCAGCAGCTTGGATTGGGGCCGATCCGAGCAGTACTTC.

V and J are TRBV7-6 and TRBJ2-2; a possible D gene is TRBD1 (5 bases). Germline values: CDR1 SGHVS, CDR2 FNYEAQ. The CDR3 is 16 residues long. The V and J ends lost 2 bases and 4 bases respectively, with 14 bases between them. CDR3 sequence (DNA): TGTGCCAGCAGCTTATCAGCTGGGGCCGGCACCGGGGAGCTGTTTTTT. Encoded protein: CASSLSAGAGTGELFF.

As DNA, the CDR3 is TGTGCCAGCAGTGCACAGGATTACTCTGGAAACACCATATATTTT. Translated: CASSAQDYSGNTIYF. V and J are TRBV2 and TRBJ1-3, with a weak D call TRBD1 (5 bases). CDR3 length: 15 residues. V lost 4 bases and J lost 0, with 10 bases in between. The germline V gene encodes CDR1 SNHLY and CDR2 FYNNEI.

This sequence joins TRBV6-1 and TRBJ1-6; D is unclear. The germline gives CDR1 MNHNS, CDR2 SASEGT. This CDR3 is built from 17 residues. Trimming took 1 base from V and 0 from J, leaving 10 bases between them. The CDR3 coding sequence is TGTGCCAGCAGTGAAGAGGAGGGAAGCTCCTATAATTCACCCCTCCACTTT. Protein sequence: CASSEEEGSSYNSPLHF.